The subject of this entry is one T cell receptor beta chain. Antigen: not known. The sample originates from a study of beta chain features in type 1 diabetes. Across the whole study: No patient-donor differences in age, gender, total cells or subset yield. Sorted cell examination encompassed 100 million to 110 million cells across all samples.

One heparinised draw of blood, averaging roughly 120 mL, came from each donor. CDR1 is LNHDA and CDR2 is SQIVND in the germline V gene (reference sequence). Between the trimmed V and J ends, which lost 3 bases and 0 bases, there was a span of 9 bases. This CDR3 is 14 amino acids long. General study results and limits: TCRB CDR3 length was moderately but significantly reduced in all four CD4+ subsets of Type 1 diabetes patients. Relative to healthy donors, patients appeared to have naive, central memory and Treg TCRB repertoires that were more similar.

The sequenced template was cDNA made from the entire isolated RNA. Libraries were prepared by immunoSEQ multiplex PCR; TCRdb keeps only in-frame clonotypes and omits some of them. The data show a few hundred thousand clones, with about 15% seen just once and around 0.015% held by the top ten. This TCR was sampled from a man in his late teens or twenties with type 1 diabetes. Specimen: naive CD4+ T cells from blood. J is TRBJ2-7 and V is TRBV19, with D hard to call. The CDR3 protein is CASSIGGRSYEQYF. Here the CDR3 DNA reads TGTGCCAGTAGTATTGGCGGTCGCTCCTACGAGCAGTACTTC.